This entry features one T cell receptor (beta chain) sequence. The antigen is not known. With a much larger clone just one base away, this may be a read error. This sample was included in a study of molecular identifiers for immune sequencing clone quantification. Findings of the study overall: Effector cells kept over 98% of their molecules in clones above 20 RNA copies, while naive cells kept under 1% there. Jurkat TCR RNA from one cell was spiked into about 1 million naive cells, and it was reportedly detectable there.

As CD8+CD4-CCR7+CD45RA+ cells, naive CD8 T cells were sorted. The CDR3 spans 16 residues. The germline gives CDR1 SGHRS, CDR2 YFSETQ. Previously described methods with listed TCR primers produced the bulk TCR libraries. TCRdb ran MiXCR on the PCR reads and lists one entry per CDR3 protein. The profile shows hundreds of thousands of distinct CDR3 sequences, less than 30% of them singletons. The gene calls are TRBV5-1 and TRBJ1-2; 10 nucleotides agree with TRBD1. The source material was naive CD8+ T cells from blood, with Jurkat cell RNA spiked in. Subset specified: FACS-sorted CD8+CD4-CCR7+CD45RA+ naive T cells. This receptor was identified in a human donor in good health. Some libraries in this study had Jurkat cell RNA spiked in. The CDR3 sequence: CAGSLETGGGAYGYTF. The CDR3 bases are TGCGCCGGCAGCTTGGAGACAGGGGGCGGCGCCTATGGCTACACCTTC.